The 7 T cell receptor beta chains listed next were all sequenced from one sample in a study of post-analysis software for immune sequencing data. Overall study findings and caveats: Included in a set of 5 or 6 TRBV segments more frequent in patients than controls were TRBV5-6, TRBV5-1 and TRBV20-1.

The library was made from cDNA and included unique molecular identifiers. TCRdb reprocessed the PCR reads with MiXCR, giving one entry per CDR3 protein. This sample has hundreds of thousands of distinct CDR3 sequences; approximately 59% occur once, and the top ten carry around 10%. What these receptors recognize is not known. The sample was blood. The receptors were gathered from a girl aged 2 to 9 with multiple sclerosis.

V gene TRBV5-1 combines with J gene TRBJ2-3; D call uncertain. CDR3 length equals 13 residues. The germline V and J ends were trimmed by 8 bases and 2 bases, with 12 bases remaining between them. The germline CDR1 and CDR2 sequences are SGHRS and YFSETQ. CDR3 bases: TGCGCCAGTAACGACTGGCTCACAGATACGCAGTATTTT. Protein product: CASNDWLTDTQYF.

This clonotype was recorded a few times. The genes are TRBV10-2 and TRBJ2-7; a weak D match, TRBD1 (6 bases). The J call may be in error: the DNA end matches TRBJ2-5 better. The length of the CDR3 is 15 residues. Germline V gene sequence: CDR1 WSHSY, CDR2 SAAADI. The DNA for the CDR3 is TGCGCCAGCAGTGACAGCAGGGGAGATCCCGGGACCCAGTACTTC. Its translation is CASSDSRGDPGTQYF.

The J gene is TRBJ2-2, the V gene TRBV12-3 or TRBV12-4, with 7 positions matching TRBD2. Germline trimming cut 5 bases from V and 4 bases from J; bases unmatched to any gene: 7. The CDR3 is 15 amino acids. CDR3 residues: CASSRWGGGTGELFF. The CDR3 DNA follows: TGTGCCAGCAGTCGGTGGGGGGGAGGCACCGGGGAGCTGTTTTTT.

This chain links TRBV7-9 with TRBJ1-2, with D perhaps TRBD1 (6 bases). V lost 5 bases and J lost 4, with 29 bases in between. Germline loops: CDR1 SEHNR, CDR2 FQNEAQ (reference sequence). The CDR3 runs 19 residues. The DNA of the CDR3 is TGTGCCAGCAGCCGGATGGCGGAACTGCAAGGGGGGGAGGCCTATGGCTACACCTTC. Its protein product is CASSRMAELQGGEAYGYTF.

In its sample, this clonotype was seen a few times. The chain uses TRBV6-4 and TRBJ2-5; D gene uncertain. Germline CDR1 MRHNA, CDR2 SNTAGT. The CDR3 spans 15 residues. V was pared by 2 bases and J by 4 bases, with 14 bases between. This CDR3 reads CASSDESAGGETQYF. In DNA form, the CDR3 reads TGTGCCAGCAGTGACGAGTCTGCTGGTGGAGAGACCCAGTACTTC.

The chain uses TRBV10-3 and TRBJ1-2, with D tentatively TRBD1 (6 bases). V lost 6 bases and J 0 bases, leaving 8 bases between the germline ends. In germline, CDR1 is ENHRY, CDR2 SYGVKD. CDR3 size: 13 residues. The CDR3 sequence is CAIRDRANYGYTF. CDR3 nucleotides: TGTGCCATCAGGGACAGAGCTAACTATGGCTACACCTTC.

This clonotype was found once. The J gene is TRBJ2-3, the V gene TRBV6-1; the match to TRBD1 covers 7 bases. V shed 8 bases and J 7 bases; nucleotides not matched to a gene: 6. Germline-derived CDR1 and CDR2 are MNHNS and SASEGT. This CDR3 has 12 residues. CDR3 bases: TGTGCCAGCCCGGACAGGAAAAATACGCAGTATTTT. It is translated as CASPDRKNTQYF.